This T cell receptor (beta chain) emerged from a study of blood T cell repertoires in COVID-19 (dated by TCRdb to about 2020). The study in broad terms: Samples from collaborators originated in the United States, Italy and Spain and spanned both the acute and convalescent phases of COVID-19. The samples were drawn from two sources: the first 160 participants of the ongoing ImmuneRACE study, and over 950 subjects contributed by 6 global collaborators. The material from the prospective study consisted of cDNA or gDNA derived from T cells, B-cell-depleted T cells, or PBMCs. The dataset comprised deeply sampled blood TCRbeta repertoires from subjects exposed to, actively infected with, or recovered from COVID-19. Nearly every sample came with metadata listing a de-identified subject ID, COVID-19 status, age in years and sex. HLA class I and class II types, where available, came from metadata supplied by the sample provider rather than from assay-based typing. The repertoires were released in a freely available public database meant as a resource for research on the immune response to SARS-CoV-2.

TCRbeta CDR3 regions were amplified from genomic DNA using the immunoSEQ Assay, a bias-controlled multiplex PCR. As for how the authors treated the data: Nucleated cell counts per sample were estimated from amplification of reference gene primers within the assay. To quantify the absolute abundance of each unique TCRbeta CDR3 rearrangement, sequence reads were collapsed and filtered. Productive Simpson clonality was computed per sample as the square root of Simpson's diversity index over productive rearrangements. TCRdb retrieved this table from immuneACCESS and kept in-frame rearrangements only. Not all clones are present; in checked studies, unresolved V genes account for under half, and no reason is known for the remainder. Clone size and the V and J calls come from that table; the DNA yielded D and trimming. For this sample the table gives more than 35,000 clones, of which 69% were detected only once. Together, the top ten hold 6.2% of the sample.

The research as a whole found: Clinical and demographic metadata were provided uncurated, with the amount varying by source and participant.

A word on this clone: The specificity of this receptor is unknown. Per-base qualities were not stored, and no clone one base away is much larger.

Each collaborating institution followed its own protocols to collect whole blood in K2EDTA tubes. For TCRbeta analysis, collaborators shipped samples as frozen whole blood, isolated PBMCs, or DNA extracted from either of those sample types. The origin of this receptor is a man older than 75 with acute or convalescent COVID-19. Sequenced sample: peripheral blood.

The encoded CDR3 is CASSSGVGANVLTF. The nucleotide sequence reads as follows: TGTGCCAGCAGTTCGGGGGTCGGGGCCAACGTCCTGACTTTC. The V gene is TRBV27 and the J gene is TRBJ2-6, and TRBD2 may be the D gene, going by 6 matching bases. Trimming removed 4 bases from V and 4 bases from J, leaving 8 bases between the germline ends. CDR1 and CDR2 are read off the germline V gene (reference sequence) as MNHEY and SMNVEV. Reading from cysteine to phenylalanine, the CDR3 counts 14 amino acids. Only the CDR3 DNA stays, 42 bases, in frame from base 1.